This TCR beta chain originates from a study of blood T cell repertoires in COVID-19. The repertoire was sequenced with immunoSEQ multiplex PCR; TCRdb's copy has only in-frame clones and lacks some. The sample yields some 98,000 clones, 65% to 90% seen once. V lost 0 bases, J lost 11 bases, and 13 bases lay in between. Looked up from germline, CDR1 is SGHDN and CDR2 is FVKESK. The CDR3 is 13 residues long. The source is a man in his 70s with active or convalescent COVID-19. Sample: peripheral blood. The J gene is TRBJ1-1, the V gene TRBV14; possibly TRBD1 for D (6 bases). The CDR3 nucleotides read TGTGCCAGCAGCCAAGATGCTAGGGGGTTGGCTTTCTTT. Protein product: CASSQDARGLAFF.